A selection of T cell receptor beta chains follows, all from one sample in a study of cytomegalovirus exposure and HLA in healthy donors. TCRdb's table, derived via immunoSEQ multiplex PCR, lists solely in-frame clones and lacks some. This sample carries 80,000 to 130,000 clones, 76% of them seen once, and the ten largest clones take 4%. Sample: PBMCs. These receptors all stem from a woman aged 45 to 65 in good health and CMV-seropositive. CDR3s include the opening cysteine and the closing phenylalanine or tryptophan. Part of the rows lack a size; the others show once, few, many or a class for expanded clones.

>TRBV6-5|.
CASSYSRQLANYGYTF
>TRBV30|.
CAWGYRENTEAFF
>TRBV7-9|.
CASSFGAGGSYNEQFF
>TRBV9|.
CASSPGTSGYNEQFF
>TRBV5-1|.
CASSPQGAGNTIYF
>TRBV30|once
CAWSVFPPQGRYGYTF
>TRBV7-8|.
CASSPWLAGTRRANEQFF
>TRBV4-1|few
CASSQDRRGRWYEQYF
>TRBV27|.
CASSDILSSYNEQFF
>TRBV30|.
CAWRGWAKNIQYF
>TRBV30|.
CAWSGGHPRPQHF
>TRBV15|.
CATSREGGLGAEREKFIGELFF
>TRBV29-1|few
CSVHFDRRPGELFF
>TRBV6-1|.
CASSESGYRVNTEAFF
>TRBV7-9|.
CSSSLGGAYEQYF
>TRBV29-1|.
CSVGEQGEFF
>TRBV9|.
CARLASSYNEQFF
>TRBV5-1|.
CASRRGTGQETQYF
>TRBV5-1|few
CASSLAKTGGNEKLFF
>TRBV7-9|.
CASSIWGPEQYF